What follows describes a single TCR beta chain. What it recognizes is unknown. The data derive from a study of shared clonotypes between healthy human individuals. General study results and limits: It was the non-shared clonotypes that had lower generation probabilities than clonotypes shared by all four donors. A handful of donors held 4.5% to 5% of naive CD4 clonotypes in common.

Germline V lookup: CDR1 SGDLS, CDR2 YYNGEE. CDR3 size: 15 residues. V gave up 3 bases and J gave up 2 bases, with 13 bases separating them. CD45RO-negative cells were positively selected for CCR7, leaving out terminally differentiated effector memory CD45RA+ cells. Profiling relied on immunoSEQ multiplex PCR, and the TCRdb table lists in-frame clones only, not all of them. The repertoire holds roughly 2,000,000 clones, with roughly 94% as singletons. Sequencing input: naive CD8+ T cells sorted from blood. The chain couples TRBV9 to TRBJ2-3; the D is unclear. The sequence was obtained from a man between 18 and 29 years old in good health. This CDR3 is CASSGRLENTDTQYF. The CDR3 region has the DNA TGTGCCAGCAGCGGTCGGTTGGAAAACACAGATACGCAGTATTTT.